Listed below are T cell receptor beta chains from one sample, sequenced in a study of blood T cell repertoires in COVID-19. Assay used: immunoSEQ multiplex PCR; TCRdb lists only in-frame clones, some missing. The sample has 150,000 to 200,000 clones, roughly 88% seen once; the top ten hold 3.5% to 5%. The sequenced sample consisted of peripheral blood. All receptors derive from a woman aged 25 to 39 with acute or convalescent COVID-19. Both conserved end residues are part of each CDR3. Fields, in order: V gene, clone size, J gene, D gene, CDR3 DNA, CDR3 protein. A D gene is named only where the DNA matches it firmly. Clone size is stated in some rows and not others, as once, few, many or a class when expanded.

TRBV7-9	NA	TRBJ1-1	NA	TGTGCCAGCAGCTTACGGGCAGGGATCGCTGAAGCTTTCTTT	CASSLRAGIAEAFF
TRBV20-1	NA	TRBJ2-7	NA	TGCAGTGCTAGTTTGGAGGAGATCTACGAGCAGTACTTC	CSASLEEIYEQYF
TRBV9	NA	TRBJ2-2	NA	TGTGCCAGCAGCGCGTTGTTCGCCGGGGAGCTGTTTTTT	CASSALFAGELFF
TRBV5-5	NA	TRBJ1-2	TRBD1	TGTGCCAGCAGTGGGTTACAGGGGGCGAACTATGGCTACACCTTC	CASSGLQGANYGYTF
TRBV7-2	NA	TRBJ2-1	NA	TGTGCCAGCGGGGCCGATGAGCAGTTCTTC	CASGADEQFF
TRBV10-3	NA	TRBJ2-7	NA	TGTGCCTTCCCAGGTCACGAGCAGTACTTC	CAFPGHEQYF
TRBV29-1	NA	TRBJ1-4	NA	TGCAGCGTTCCGGGGGAGAGTAATGAAAAACTGTTTTTT	CSVPGESNEKLFF
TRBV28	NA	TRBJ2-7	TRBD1	TGTGCCAGCCGGGACAGGAACTCCTACGAGCAGTACTTC	CASRDRNSYEQYF
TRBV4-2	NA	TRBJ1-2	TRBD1	TGTGCCAGCAGCCAAGATATGACAGGGTTTGGCTACACCTTC	CASSQDMTGFGYTF
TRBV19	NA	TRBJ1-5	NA	TGTGCCAGTAGTAGAGGACTTGGAGGCAATCAGCCCCAGCATTTT	CASSRGLGGNQPQHF
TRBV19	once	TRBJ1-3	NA	TGTGCCAGTAGGACCCCAGGGCTTCCTGGAAACACCATATATTTT	CASRTPGLPGNTIYF
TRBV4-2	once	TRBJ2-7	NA	TGTGCCAGCAGCCTACGGGGTCCCACCTACGAGCAGTACTTC	CASSLRGPTYEQYF
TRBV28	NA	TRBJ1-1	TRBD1	TGTGCCAGCAGTTCCCATACAGGGGGCCGAACTGAAGCTTTCTTT	CASSSHTGGRTEAFF
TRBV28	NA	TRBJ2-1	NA	TGTGCCAGCAGTCTATTGGGGAGCTCCTACAATGAGCAGTTCTTC	CASSLLGSSYNEQFF
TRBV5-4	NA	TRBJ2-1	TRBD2	TGTGCCAGCAGCTTGGTGGTGGACGGGACTAGTTGGGCTTACAATGAGCAGTTCTTC	CASSLVVDGTSWAYNEQFF
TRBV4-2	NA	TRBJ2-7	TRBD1	TGTGCCAGCAGCCAAGGGACAGGCACCTACGAGCAGTACTTC	CASSQGTGTYEQYF
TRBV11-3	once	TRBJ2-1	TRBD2	TGTGCCAGCAGCCGACACCGCGGGAGTTCGTTCTTC	CASSRHRGSSFF
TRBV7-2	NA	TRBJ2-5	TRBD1	TGTGCCAGCTCTAGGGGGCAGCAAGAGACCCAGTACTTC	CASSRGQQETQYF
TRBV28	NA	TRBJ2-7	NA	TGTGCCAGCCTTAGGCCCGGGGTTGGCGAGCAGTACTTC	CASLRPGVGEQYF
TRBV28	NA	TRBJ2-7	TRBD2	TGTGCCAGCAGGGGAGGGACTAGCGGGAGTTATCCCGAGCAGTACTTC	CASRGGTSGSYPEQYF
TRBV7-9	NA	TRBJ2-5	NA	TGTGCCAGCGGCGACAGCACTCCAGAGACCCAGTACTTC	CASGDSTPETQYF
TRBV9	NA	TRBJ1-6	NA	TGTGCCAGCAGCGTAGAGCGTGGATCCTATAATTCACCCCTCCACTTT	CASSVERGSYNSPLHF
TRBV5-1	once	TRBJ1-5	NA	TGCGCCAGCTGGGGAGGCAATCAGCCCCAGCATTTT	CASWGGNQPQHF
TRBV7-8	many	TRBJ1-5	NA	TGTGCCAGCAGCTTGGCTCATAGCAATCAGCCCCAGCATTTT	CASSLAHSNQPQHF
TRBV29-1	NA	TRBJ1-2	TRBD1	TGCAGCGTGAGGGGACAGGTCTATGGCTACACCTTC	CSVRGQVYGYTF
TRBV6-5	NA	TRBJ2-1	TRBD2	TGTGCCAGCACCGAAGAAGGACTAGTTGATGAGCAGTTCTTC	CASTEEGLVDEQFF
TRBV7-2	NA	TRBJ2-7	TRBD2	TGTGCCAGCAGCCCGGGACTAGTCGAGCAGTACTTC	CASSPGLVEQYF
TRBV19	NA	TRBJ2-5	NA	TGTGCCAGTAGTATTTTCGCTAGCAGTCAAGAGACCCAGTACTTC	CASSIFASSQETQYF
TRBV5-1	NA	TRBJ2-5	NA	TGCGCCAGCAGCTTGGGCGCGGGAACGGAGACCCAGTACTTC	CASSLGAGTETQYF
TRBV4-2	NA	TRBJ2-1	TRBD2	TGTGCCAGCAGCCAAGGGACTAGCCCGAATGAGCAGTTCTTC	CASSQGTSPNEQFF
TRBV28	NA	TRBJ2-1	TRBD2	TGTGCCAGCAGTTCCCCAGGGGCGGGAGGTAATGAGCAGTTCTTC	CASSSPGAGGNEQFF
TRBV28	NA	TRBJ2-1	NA	TGTGCCAGCAGCCGTTCCAATGAGCAGTTCTTC	CASSRSNEQFF
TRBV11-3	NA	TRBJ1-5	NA	TGTGCCAGCAGCTTAGAAACCTTTGGACAGTGGAATCAGCCCCAGCATTTT	CASSLETFGQWNQPQHF
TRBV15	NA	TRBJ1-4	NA	TGTGCCACCAGCTTGGGACACCAATATGAAAAACTGTTTTTT	CATSLGHQYEKLFF
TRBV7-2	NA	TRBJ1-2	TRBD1	TGTGCCAGCAGCTTAGCCTATTCGACAGGGGAAGGCTACACCTTC	CASSLAYSTGEGYTF
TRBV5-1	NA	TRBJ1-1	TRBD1	TGCGCCAGCAGCTTGACGGGACAGGGAGTAGAAGCTTTCTTT	CASSLTGQGVEAFF
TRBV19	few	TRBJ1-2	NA	TGTGCCAGTAGTATAGGTAGGGGCGAGAACTATGGCTACACCTTC	CASSIGRGENYGYTF
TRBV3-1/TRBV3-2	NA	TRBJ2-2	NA	TGTGCCAGCAGCCAAATAGGGGGAACGAACACCGGGGAGCTGTTTTTT	CASSQIGGTNTGELFF
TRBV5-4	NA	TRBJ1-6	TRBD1	TGTGCCAGCCAAGGGACAGGGAACTATAATTCACCCCTCCACTTT	CASQGTGNYNSPLHF
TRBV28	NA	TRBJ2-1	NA	TGTGCCAGCAGTTCCCCGAGTCGCCCTGAGCAGTTCTTC	CASSSPSRPEQFF
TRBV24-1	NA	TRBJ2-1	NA	TGTGCCACCAGTGATGCCACAGTAAATGAGCAGTTCTTC	CATSDATVNEQFF
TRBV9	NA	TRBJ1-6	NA	TGTGCCAGCAGCGGGAGAGGGCGGTGGTCACCCCTCCACTTT	CASSGRGRWSPLHF
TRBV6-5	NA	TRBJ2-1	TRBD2	TGTGCCAGCTCGGACTGGCGGGGGGGGGAGCAGTTCTTC	CASSDWRGGEQFF
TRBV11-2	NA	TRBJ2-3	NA	TGTGCCAGCAGCTTAGGGGGAGCGGGTTCCACAGATACGCAGTATTTT	CASSLGGAGSTDTQYF
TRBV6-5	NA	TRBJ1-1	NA	TGTGCCAGCAGTTATGGGGGCCGGACCACTGAAGCTTTCTTT	CASSYGGRTTEAFF
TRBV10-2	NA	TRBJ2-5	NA	TGCGCCAGCAGTAGTTGGAGCCAAGAGACCCAGTACTTC	CASSSWSQETQYF
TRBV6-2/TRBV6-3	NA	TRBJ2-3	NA	TGTGCCAGCAGTTATCACTCGGGGAATACAGATACGCAGTATTTT	CASSYHSGNTDTQYF
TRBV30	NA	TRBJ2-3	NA	TGTGCCCATAGGGGATTTTCAGATACGCAGTATTTT	CAHRGFSDTQYF